These 21 T cell receptor beta chains came from one sample sequenced in a study of T-cell reconstitution after alpha-beta-depleted transplantation in children. During its preparation, the TCRbeta library received unique molecular identifiers. TCRdb reprocessed the PCR reads with MiXCR, giving one entry per CDR3 protein. Counted here are 90,000 to 100,000 distinct CDR3 sequences, 23% occurring once; the ten biggest clones make up about 20%. Sequencing was performed on PBMCs, taken before TCRalphabeta/CD19-depleted stem cell transplant. The source of these receptors is a boy aged 2 to 10 with acute lymphoblastic leukemia, due to receive a stem cell transplant.

The chain recombines TRBV20-1 with TRBJ2-2; a possible D gene is TRBD1 (6 bases). Germline lookup yields CDR1 DFQATT and CDR2 SNEGSKA (reference sequence). This CDR3 is 14 amino acids long. V was pared by 5 bases and J by 1 base, with 11 bases between. In DNA, the CDR3 is TGCAGTGCTGGGGACAACGAGAACACCGGGGAGCTGTTTTTT. Translating it yields CSAGDNENTGELFF.

The chain is built from TRBV2 and TRBJ1-1, with D perhaps matching TRBD1 (5 bases). The CDR3 length is 13 residues. Trimming cost V 9 bases and J 0 bases, with 11 bases left between them. In germline, CDR1 is SNHLY, CDR2 FYNNEI. The CDR3 sequence is CARQDRVNTEAFF. The CDR3 coding sequence is TGTGCCAGACAGGACCGAGTGAACACTGAAGCTTTCTTT.

This clonotype appeared a few times. The chain uses TRBV12-3 or TRBV12-4 and TRBJ1-2; unclear D gene. The CDR3 length is 13 residues. Trimming pared 4 bases from V and 2 bases from J, leaving 8 bases between. The CDR3, as DNA: TGTGCCAGCAGTTGGGTAAACAACTATGGCTACACCTTC. The encoded protein is CASSWVNNYGYTF.

The CDR3 bases are TGTGCCAGCAGAACTAGGGCTGACTACGAGCAGTACTTC. It specifies CASRTRADYEQYF. The chain carries TRBV6-1 and TRBJ2-7; a weak D match, TRBD2 (5 bases). The CDR3 is made up of 13 amino acids. CDR1 is MNHNS, CDR2 SASEGT, per germline. The V gene lost 6 bases and the J gene lost 3 bases, with 12 bases spanning the gap.

V is TRBV20-1 and J is TRBJ2-2; D might be TRBD1 (6 bases). The CDR3 extends over 16 amino acids. The germline V and J ends were trimmed by 0 bases and 4 bases, with 15 bases remaining between them. CDR1 is DFQATT, CDR2 SNEGSKA, per germline (reference sequence). CDR3 residues: CSARDPLQGRTGELFF. CDR3 in DNA: TGCAGTGCTAGAGATCCACTACAGGGTCGCACCGGGGAGCTGTTTTTT.

The V gene is TRBV28, the J gene TRBJ2-7; tentatively, D is TRBD2 (5 bases). V was cut by 5 bases and J by 7 bases, with 21 bases left in between. CDR3 length: 15 amino acids. Germline V gives CDR1 MDHEN, CDR2 SYDVKM. The CDR3 protein is CASSPPDFPNLEQYF. CDR3 nucleotide sequence: TGTGCCAGCAGTCCACCGGACTTCCCAAACCTGGAGCAGTACTTC.

In this sample, this clonotype turned up a few times. The V and J genes are TRBV29-1 and TRBJ2-7, with TRBD2 matching over 8 bases. The CDR3 is made up of 15 amino acids. Germline V lookup: CDR1 SQVTM, CDR2 ANQGSEA. The trim removed 3 bases at V and 0 bases at J, leaving 7 bases unmatched. The CDR3 is CSVEILAEFSYEQYF. CDR3 sequence (DNA): TGCAGCGTTGAGATACTAGCGGAGTTCTCCTACGAGCAGTACTTC.

The chain has TRBV6-1 and TRBJ1-1, with D unresolved. The CDR3 totals 12 residues. Germline V gene lookup returns CDR1 MNHNS and CDR2 SASEGT. V was clipped by 9 bases and J by 1 base, with 9 bases between them. CDR3 DNA sequence: TGTGCCAGTACCCGACAGAACACTGAAGCTTTCTTT. This sequence encodes CASTRQNTEAFF.

The table lists this clonotype with many counts. The genes are TRBV28 and TRBJ2-3; weak D call: TRBD1 (6 bases). The CDR3 contains 14 residues. Trimming removed 1 base at V and 3 bases at J, with 8 bases between. Germline-derived CDR1 and CDR2 are MDHEN and SYDVKM. The CDR3 region has the DNA TGTGCCAGCAGTTTATTTGGACAGACAGATACGCAGTATTTT. This sequence encodes CASSLFGQTDTQYF. The full variable domain, in which reference TRBV28 and TRBJ2-3 provide the parts outside the CDR3, is DVKVTQSSRYLVKRTGEKVFLECVQDMDHENMFWYRQDPGLGLRLIYFSYDVKMKEKGDIPEGYSVSREKKERFSLILESASTNQTSMYLCASSLFGQTDTQYFGPGTRLTVL.

The chain is built from TRBV29-1 and TRBJ2-5; 7 bases match TRBD2. Germline CDR1 reads SQVTM; CDR2 reads ANQGSEA. This CDR3 comprises 19 residues. The V and J ends lost 2 bases and 7 bases, in that order; junction bases with no gene match: 25. In DNA, the CDR3 is TGCAGCGTTGAACCCCGGGGCAGCGCTAGCGGAGTTCCACCGAGGACCCAGTACTTC. This encodes CSVEPRGSASGVPPRTQYF.

This clonotype qualifies as medium-sized (0.01 to 0.1%). The gene calls are TRBV5-1 and TRBJ1-1; the D is unclear. CDR3 length: 13 residues. CDR1 SGHRS and CDR2 YFSETQ come from the germline V gene. V was trimmed by 3 bases and J by 0 bases, leaving 6 bases between them. The CDR3 protein is CASSSSVNTEAFF. The CDR3, as DNA: TGCGCCAGCAGCTCGTCAGTGAACACTGAAGCTTTCTTT.

The V and J genes are TRBV11-2 and TRBJ2-5, with unresolved D. The CDR3 has 12 residues. Germline V gives CDR1 SGHAT, CDR2 FQNNGV. V was shortened by 3 bases and J by 1 base, with 3 bases between the two germline ends. The DNA for the CDR3 is TGTGCCAGCAGCTTTGTCCAAGAGACCCAGTACTTC. Translating it yields CASSFVQETQYF.

In its sample, this clonotype was seen a few times. CDR3 residues: CAISEMGDFYGYTF. CDR3 sequence (DNA): TGTGCCATCAGTGAGATGGGGGACTTTTATGGCTACACCTTC. This chain joins TRBV10-3 and TRBJ1-2, with a weak D call TRBD1 (5 bases). V gave up 2 bases and J gave up 5 bases, with 12 bases separating them. The germline V gene encodes CDR1 ENHRY and CDR2 SYGVKD. The CDR3 has 14 residues.

This clonotype has a handful of counts. The chain employs TRBV20-1 and TRBJ1-1; D ambiguous. Per the germline V gene, CDR1 is DFQATT and CDR2 is SNEGSKA (reference sequence). CDR3 length equals 15 residues. The V end was cut by 6 bases, the J end by 0 bases, with 17 bases between. DNA for the CDR3: TGCAGTGCCCCCCCCTTCGGGCAGTTGAACACTGAAGCTTTCTTT. It is translated as CSAPPFGQLNTEAFF.

This clonotype was detected only a few times. The chain is built from TRBV7-2 and TRBJ2-2; 8 bases line up with TRBD1. Trimming removed 4 bases from V and 6 bases from J; junction bases left unmatched: 4. The CDR3 has 14 amino acids. CDR1 SGHTA and CDR2 FQGNSA come from the germline V gene. CDR3 sequence: CASSSTGAPGELFF. CDR3 nucleotides: TGTGCCAGCAGCTCGACAGGGGCGCCCGGGGAGCTGTTTTTT.

This clonotype has only a few counts. This chain uses TRBV12-3 or TRBV12-4 with TRBJ1-2; D ambiguous. Deletions cut 4 bases from V and 0 bases from J, with 9 bases between. CDR3 length: 14 residues. CDR3 nucleotides: TGTGCCAGCAGTTCCGGGATTACTAACTATGGCTACACCTTC. It yields the protein CASSSGITNYGYTF.

This chain connects TRBV18 to TRBJ1-1; D call uncertain. CDR3 length: 14 residues. The V gene lost 3 bases and the J gene lost 3 bases, with 11 bases spanning the gap. CDR1 and CDR2 (germline): KGHSH, LQKENI. CDR3 amino acids: CASSPRASDTEAFF. The CDR3 nucleotides read TGTGCCAGCTCACCTCGGGCTTCGGACACTGAAGCTTTCTTT.

This clonotype was seen ten or more times. V usage is TRBV5-1 and J usage is TRBJ2-3, with 8 bases matching TRBD2. Germline lookup yields CDR1 SGHRS and CDR2 YFSETQ. The V segment lost 1 base and the J segment 4 bases; nucleotides outside the gene matches: 14. The CDR3 spans 18 residues. The CDR3 sequence: CASSLRPTSGGAADTQYF. The CDR3 DNA reads as TGCGCCAGCAGCTTGCGACCAACTAGCGGAGGGGCGGCAGATACGCAGTATTTT.

This clonotype was counted between two and nine times. V is TRBV7-9 and J is TRBJ1-5; 7 positions match TRBD1. Germline values: CDR1 SEHNR, CDR2 FQNEAQ (reference sequence). The length of the CDR3 is 14 residues. Unmatched junction bases numbered 8, after V lost 10 bases and J lost 2 bases. CDR3 nucleotide sequence: TGTGCCATTTCGACAGGGAGTGGCAATCAGCCCCAGCATTTT. Its translation: CAISTGSGNQPQHF.

The chain links TRBV27 to TRBJ1-2; 8 positions agree with TRBD1. With 6 bases clipped from V and 5 bases from J, the junction kept 11 bases outside the gene matches. Germline assignment: CDR1 MNHEY and CDR2 SMNVEV (reference sequence). The CDR3 covers 15 residues. CDR3 protein: CASRGPRTGRYGYTF. In DNA, the CDR3 is TGTGCCAGCAGGGGCCCTAGGACAGGGAGGTATGGCTACACCTTC.

The CDR3 DNA is TGCAGTGCTAGCCCTAGCGGAGGGCTCTCCTACGAGCAGTACTTC. It yields the protein CSASPSGGLSYEQYF. The gene calls are TRBV20-1 and TRBJ2-7, with 7 bases matching TRBD2. Germline V lookup: CDR1 DFQATT, CDR2 SNEGSKA (reference sequence). The CDR3 totals 15 residues. V was pared by 3 bases and J by 0 bases, with 8 bases of the junction left unmatched.